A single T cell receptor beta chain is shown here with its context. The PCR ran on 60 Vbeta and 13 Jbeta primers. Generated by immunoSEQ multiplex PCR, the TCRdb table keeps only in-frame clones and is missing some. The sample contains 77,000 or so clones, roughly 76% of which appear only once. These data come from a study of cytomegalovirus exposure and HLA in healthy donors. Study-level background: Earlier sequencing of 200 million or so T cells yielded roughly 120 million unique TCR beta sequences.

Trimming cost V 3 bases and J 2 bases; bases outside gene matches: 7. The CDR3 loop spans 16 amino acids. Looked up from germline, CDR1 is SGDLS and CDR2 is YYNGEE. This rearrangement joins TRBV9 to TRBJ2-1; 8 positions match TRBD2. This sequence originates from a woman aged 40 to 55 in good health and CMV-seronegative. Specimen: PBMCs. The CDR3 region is CASSGGGGLAYNEQFF. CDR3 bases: TGTGCCAGCAGCGGAGGGGGGGGACTAGCCTACAATGAGCAGTTCTTC.